This entry lists 21 T cell receptor beta chains sequenced from one sample in a study of blood T cell repertoires in COVID-19. Repertoires were generated with immunoSEQ multiplex PCR, while TCRdb's copy carries only in-frame clones and drops some. The sample lists about 180,000 clones, nearly 90% occurring once. The sequenced material came from peripheral blood. These receptors all stem from a man aged 18 to 30 who had recovered from COVID-19.

The V gene is TRBV27, the J gene TRBJ2-3; 13 bases align to TRBD2. The CDR3 contains 15 residues. CDR1 and CDR2 (germline): MNHEY, SMNVEV (reference sequence). The V and J ends lost 5 bases and 7 bases, in that order; junction bases with no gene match: 6. Here the CDR3 reads CASSHGTSGINTQYF. In DNA, the CDR3 is TGTGCCAGCAGTCACGGGACTAGCGGGATTAATACGCAGTATTTT.

This clone appeared a single time. The rearrangement uses TRBV7-3 and TRBJ2-7; possibly TRBD2 for D (5 bases). Germline assignment: CDR1 SGHTA and CDR2 FQGTGA. The CDR3 loop spans 17 amino acids. The V gene lost 2 bases and the J gene lost 5 bases, with 22 bases spanning the gap. The CDR3 DNA reads TGTGCCAGCAGCTTATCACTCCGAGCGGAGGAGCGAGACGAGCAGTACTTC. Protein product: CASSLSLRAEERDEQYF.

This clone appeared a single time. The V gene is TRBV19, the J gene TRBJ2-1; D not certain. Germline CDR1 LNHDA, CDR2 SQIVND (reference sequence). The V gene lost 6 bases and the J gene lost 0 bases, with 9 bases spanning the gap. This CDR3 has 14 amino acids. The CDR3 reads CASRALTSYNEQFF. CDR3 sequence (DNA): TGTGCCAGTAGGGCCCTTACCTCCTACAATGAGCAGTTCTTC.

This chain links TRBV19 with TRBJ1-5, with a possible D match to TRBD1 (5 bases). This CDR3 is built from 15 residues. The germline CDR1 and CDR2 sequences are LNHDA and SQIVND (reference sequence). Trimming pared 0 bases from V and 1 base from J, leaving 7 bases between. CDR3 loop: CASSIDRQSNQPQHF. In DNA, the CDR3 is TGTGCCAGTAGTATAGATCGACAGAGCAATCAGCCCCAGCATTTT.

The CDR3 protein is CASSFLGGSEETQYF. DNA of the CDR3: TGTGCCAGCAGTTTCCTGGGGGGTTCTGAAGAGACCCAGTACTTC. The gene calls are TRBV27 and TRBJ2-5; possible D gene TRBD2, 6 bases. The ends were cut back, 3 bases at V and 3 bases at J, with 14 bases in the middle. The CDR3 runs 15 residues. CDR1 MNHEY and CDR2 SMNVEV come from the germline V gene (reference sequence).

V gene TRBV11-3 combines with J gene TRBJ2-1, with TRBD2 matching over 8 bases. The junction had 7 bases not matched to a gene; V was cut back by 5 bases and J by 4 bases. The CDR3 runs to 15 residues. CDR1 is SGHNT, CDR2 YENEEA, per germline. CDR3 sequence (DNA): TGTGCCAGCAGCCCCACTAGCGGACCTTACAATGAGCAGTTCTTC. Amino acids: CASSPTSGPYNEQFF.

This clone was counted a few times. V is TRBV28 and J is TRBJ1-6; D call uncertain. Germline V CDR1 and CDR2: MDHEN, SYDVKM. Trimming stripped 1 base from V and 9 bases from J, with 7 bases between. CDR3 length: 13 amino acids. DNA of the CDR3: TGTGCCAGCAGTTTATATGCTAGTTCACCCCTCCACTTT. It encodes CASSLYASSPLHF.

The rearrangement joins TRBV25-1 to TRBJ2-3, with TRBD2 matching 7 bases. Germline loops: CDR1 MGHDK, CDR2 SYGVNS. Trimming took 10 bases from V and 0 from J; bases not matched to a gene: 10. The CDR3 loop spans 15 amino acids. This CDR3 reads CATLPSGKSTDTQYF. The CDR3 DNA reads TGTGCCACCCTTCCTAGCGGTAAAAGCACAGATACGCAGTATTTT.

This rearrangement joins TRBV4-1 to TRBJ2-7; 7 bases are shared with TRBD1. Germline CDR1 is MGHRA and CDR2 is YSYEKL. The CDR3 has 14 residues. The V gene end was trimmed by 6 bases and the J gene end by 3 bases; junction bases not matched to a gene: 8. The DNA for the CDR3 is TGCGCCAGCAGTCGAATGGGACAGATCTACGAGCAGTACTTC. It encodes CASSRMGQIYEQYF.

This clone was detected once. The chain joins TRBV7-9 to TRBJ2-2, with a weak D call TRBD2 (5 bases). The length of the CDR3 is 15 residues. Trimming removed 2 bases from V and 2 bases from J, with 9 bases in between. The germline CDR1 and CDR2 sequences are SEHNR and FQNEAQ (reference sequence). CDR3 DNA sequence: TGTGCCAGCAGCTTATCAGCGGCCAACACCGGGGAGCTGTTTTTT. Amino acids: CASSLSAANTGELFF.

The CDR3 here is CASSFPALSVTGIREGYTF. CDR3 sequence (DNA): TGCGCCAGCAGCTTTCCTGCACTCAGCGTTACAGGGATTAGAGAGGGCTACACCTTC. The chain employs TRBV5-1 and TRBJ1-2; possibly TRBD1 for D (6 bases). The length of the CDR3 is 19 residues. CDR1 SGHRS and CDR2 YFSETQ come from the germline V gene. The V end lost 2 bases, the J end lost 8 bases, and 31 bases lay between the germline ends. The full variable domain, with the rest looked up from reference TRBV5-1 and TRBJ1-2, is KAGVTQTPRYLIKTRGQQVTLSCSPISGHRSVSWYQQTPGQGLQFLFEYFSETQRNKGNFPGRFSGRQFSNSRSEMNVSTLELGDSALYLCASSFPALSVTGIREGYTFGSGTRLTVV.

The chain links TRBV14 to TRBJ1-1; D is undetermined. Per the germline V gene, CDR1 is SGHDN and CDR2 is FVKESK. V lost 2 bases to trimming and J lost 0 bases, with 4 bases between them. This CDR3 is 13 amino acids long. The CDR3 DNA is TGTGCCAGCAGCCAACAGGTGAACACTGAAGCTTTCTTT. Translated, it gives CASSQQVNTEAFF.

This chain uses TRBV9 with TRBJ1-4, with D unresolved. The germline V and J ends were trimmed by 3 bases and 0 bases, with 12 bases remaining between them. CDR3 length: 16 amino acids. CDR1 SGDLS and CDR2 YYNGEE come from the germline V gene. CDR3: CASSAAGTATNEKLFF. In DNA form, the CDR3 reads TGTGCCAGCAGCGCCGCGGGCACCGCAACTAATGAAAAACTGTTTTTT.

The rearrangement joins TRBV28 to TRBJ1-5; 8 bases map to TRBD1. Losses at the gene ends were 5 bases for V and 7 bases for J; bases not matched to a gene: 7. Germline loops: CDR1 MDHEN, CDR2 SYDVKM. The CDR3 length is 14 residues. CDR3 sequence reads: CASSPTNRGQPQHF. The DNA for the CDR3 is TGTGCCAGCAGTCCCACAAACAGGGGGCAGCCCCAGCATTTT.

V is TRBV30 and J is TRBJ2-7; D possibly corresponds to TRBD2 (6 bases). Germline CDR1 is GTSNPN and CDR2 is SVGIG (reference sequence). V lost 4 bases and J 2 bases, leaving 12 bases between the germline ends. This CDR3 comprises 13 residues. The CDR3 DNA reads as TGTGCCTGGAATTGGAGGGTCACCTACGAGCAGTACTTC. Encoded protein: CAWNWRVTYEQYF.

The J gene is TRBJ2-7, the V gene TRBV27; D not resolved. Germline V gene sequence: CDR1 MNHEY, CDR2 SMNVEV (reference sequence). Trimming removed 4 bases at V and 6 bases at J, with 13 bases between. The CDR3 is made up of 13 amino acids. CDR3 amino acids: CASSWNGWIEQYF. CDR3 bases: TGTGCCAGCAGTTGGAACGGGTGGATCGAGCAGTACTTC.

J is TRBJ1-2 and V is TRBV6-2 or TRBV6-3, with TRBD1 identical over 9 bases. V trimming: 4 bases; J trimming: 4 bases; junction bases outside the gene matches: 4. The germline gives CDR1 MNHEY, CDR2 SVGEGT. CDR3 size: 14 residues. The CDR3 region is CASSSLGQGYGYTF. The CDR3 region has the DNA TGTGCCAGCAGTTCCCTGGGACAGGGCTATGGCTACACCTTC.

The rearrangement joins TRBV27 to TRBJ2-2; TRBD2 agrees at 9 bases. CDR3 size: 19 residues. CDR1 and CDR2 (germline): MNHEY, SMNVEV (reference sequence). Trimming took 8 bases from V and 3 from J; bases not matched to a gene: 19. The CDR3 loop is CASSTGTSNPVAHTGELFF. As DNA, the CDR3 is TGTGCCAGCTCTACCGGGACTAGCAATCCGGTAGCCCACACCGGGGAGCTGTTTTTT.

The rearrangement joins TRBV7-2 to TRBJ1-2, with TRBD1 matching 12 bases. V was clipped by 5 bases and J by 3 bases; unmatched bases: 4. Germline V lookup: CDR1 SGHTA, CDR2 FQGNSA. This CDR3 is 15 amino acids long. The CDR3 loop reads CASSAGTGGYYGYTF. Here the CDR3 DNA reads TGTGCCAGCAGCGCCGGGACAGGGGGCTACTATGGCTACACCTTC.

In DNA form, the CDR3 reads TGTGCCAGCAGTTCAACCGGGACTAACGGCTACGAGCAGTACTTC. Translation: CASSSTGTNGYEQYF. The rearrangement links TRBV6-5 to TRBJ2-7, with 7 bases aligning to TRBD2. CDR1 and CDR2 from the germline V gene are MNHEY and SVGAGI. The CDR3 has 15 residues. V lost 4 bases to trimming and J lost 3 bases; unmatched junction nucleotides: 9.

The chain carries TRBV7-9 and TRBJ1-5; possible D gene TRBD1, 6 bases. The germline gives CDR1 SEHNR, CDR2 FQNEAQ (reference sequence). V shed 2 bases and J shed 4 bases, with 9 bases lying between them. This CDR3 has 14 residues. The CDR3, as DNA: TGTGCCAGCAGCTTACAGGGGAATAATCAGCCCCAGCATTTT. Amino acid sequence: CASSLQGNNQPQHF.